A single sample is the source of the 22 T cell receptor beta chains below, sequenced in a study of T cells in Graves' hyperthyroidism and ophthalmopathy. TCR beta CDR3 regions were amplified from RNA transcripts. During a first-round RT-PCR of the TCR CDR3, the HTBI primer set was used. From the multiplex PCR reads, TCRdb called clonotypes with MiXCR, one entry per CDR3 protein. The sample has approximately 600,000 distinct CDR3 sequences; around 20% are singletons. The sequenced sample was blood. The origin of the receptors is a man aged 25 to 40 with Graves' ophthalmopathy.

The rearrangement links TRBV24-1 to TRBJ2-5, with D perhaps TRBD2 (6 bases). The ends were cut back, 4 bases at V and 5 bases at J, with 13 bases in the middle. In germline, CDR1 is KGHDR, CDR2 SFDVKD. The CDR3 extends over 14 amino acids. The DNA of the CDR3 is TGTGCCACCAGTGAACCAGGGACTTTGGAGACCCAGTACTTC. Translated: CATSEPGTLETQYF.

This clonotype was seen ten or more times. The chain recombines TRBV20-1 with TRBJ2-7; D is undetermined. The CDR3 is made up of 9 amino acids. V gave up 6 bases and J gave up 6 bases, with 6 bases separating them. CDR1 DFQATT and CDR2 SNEGSKA come from the germline V gene (reference sequence). CDR3 sequence reads: CSAHLEQYF. CDR3 bases: TGCAGTGCGCACCTCGAGCAGTACTTC.

The chain carries TRBV9 and TRBJ1-1, with D perhaps matching TRBD1 (6 bases). The V end was cut by 0 bases, the J end by 0 bases, with 12 bases between. This CDR3 has 16 amino acids. Germline assignment: CDR1 SGDLS and CDR2 YYNGEE. The CDR3, as DNA: TGTGCCAGCAGCGTAGAGGGGGGGCAGGTGAACACTGAAGCTTTCTTT. This sequence encodes CASSVEGGQVNTEAFF.

The chain uses TRBV4-1 and TRBJ2-7; 7 nucleotides agree with TRBD2. The CDR3 totals 15 residues. With V trimmed by 4 bases and J by 6 bases, 12 bases remained unmatched. Germline CDR1 and CDR2: MGHRA and YSYEKL. The CDR3 bases are TGCGCCAGCAGCCCAGAGCCGGGACTACCTAGCGAGCAGTACTTC. Translated, it gives CASSPEPGLPSEQYF.

The V and J genes are TRBV4-1 and TRBJ2-3; either TRBD1 or TRBD2 may fit D (5 bases each). Germline CDR1 reads MGHRA; CDR2 reads YSYEKL. V shed 0 bases and J shed 7 bases, with 11 bases lying between them. CDR3 length: 14 residues. CDR3 coding DNA: TGCGCCAGCAGCCAAGATATCCGGGACCATACGCAGTATTTT. Amino acids: CASSQDIRDHTQYF.

This clonotype was picked up a small number of times. The CDR3 loop is CSVEGRGAGELFF. The CDR3 DNA sequence: TGCAGCGTTGAGGGCCGGGGGGCCGGGGAGCTGTTTTTT. J is TRBJ2-2 and V is TRBV29-1, with TRBD2 identical over 7 bases. CDR1 and CDR2 from the germline V gene are SQVTM and ANQGSEA. The CDR3 runs 13 residues. The V gene end was trimmed by 3 bases and the J gene end by 6 bases; junction bases not matched to a gene: 4.

This rearrangement joins TRBV19 to TRBJ1-5; 8 nucleotides match TRBD1. Germline CDR1 reads LNHDA; CDR2 reads SQIVND (reference sequence). The CDR3 runs 16 residues. Losses at the gene ends were 6 bases for V and 3 bases for J; bases not matched to a gene: 10. The CDR3 nucleotides read TGTGCCAGTAGGGACAGGGAAAGGTATACCAATCAGCCCCAGCATTTT. It yields the protein CASRDRERYTNQPQHF. Based on the CDR3 plus reference TRBV19 and TRBJ1-5, the full variable domain is DGGITQSPKYLFRKEGQNVTLSCEQNLNHDAMYWYRQDPGQGLRLIYYSQIVNDFQKGDIAEGYSVSREKKESFPLTVTSAQKNPTAFYLCASRDRERYTNQPQHFGDGTRLSIL.

Points on this clonotype: A much larger clone differs from this one at a single base, so this may be a read error. For the CDR3, the DNA is TGTGCCAGCAGCTTAGCGGGGGGGGCGGGTTACAATGAGCAGCTCTTC. It is translated as CASSLAGGAGYNEQLF. The chain carries TRBV7-2 and TRBJ2-1; D is perhaps TRBD2 (7 bases). Germline V gene sequence: CDR1 SGHTA, CDR2 FQGNSA. There are 16 residues in the CDR3.

This clonotype was recorded at least ten times. The CDR3 protein is CASSQWRGASYEQYF. CDR3 in DNA: TGTGCCAGCTCCCAGTGGAGGGGCGCGTCCTACGAGCAGTACTTC. V gene TRBV2 combines with J gene TRBJ2-7; the D gene is possibly TRBD2 (6 bases). Trimming removed 8 bases from V and 1 base from J, with 18 bases in between. The CDR3 extends over 15 amino acids. CDR1 SNHLY and CDR2 FYNNEI come from the germline V gene.

This clonotype was seen only a few times. The chain employs TRBV2 and TRBJ2-7; D possibly corresponds to TRBD1 (6 bases). Germline V CDR1 and CDR2: SNHLY, FYNNEI. The CDR3 runs to 14 residues. V lost 6 bases and J lost 2, with 14 bases in between. The CDR3 region has the DNA TGTGCCAGCAGGCCCCCGGACAGCCCCTACGAGCAGTACTTC. Its translation is CASRPPDSPYEQYF.

The gene calls are TRBV19 and TRBJ2-1; 10 bases match TRBD2. V trimming: 3 bases; J trimming: 10 bases; junction bases outside the gene matches: 6. This CDR3 comprises 14 residues. The germline CDR1 and CDR2 sequences are LNHDA and SQIVND (reference sequence). In nucleotides, the CDR3 is TGTGCCAGTAGTATGGGGCTAGCGGGAGACGAGCAGTTCTTC. It yields the protein CASSMGLAGDEQFF.

This clonotype has more than one count but fewer than ten. The chain uses TRBV7-8 and TRBJ1-2, with unresolved D. The CDR3 consists of 15 residues. Trimming left V 1 base short and J 9 bases short, with 18 bases between. Looked up from germline, CDR1 is SGHVS and CDR2 is FQNEAQ. Written as DNA, the CDR3 is TGTGCCAGCAGCTTAGGCGCGAAACCTACGGTTCGCTACACCTTC. This sequence encodes CASSLGAKPTVRYTF.

Many counts were recorded for this clonotype. The V call is TRBV12-3 or TRBV12-4, the J call TRBJ2-7; D gene uncertain. Trimming removed 6 bases at V and 4 bases at J, with 13 bases between. The CDR3 loop spans 13 amino acids. This CDR3 is CASSSRLGYEQYF. DNA for the CDR3: TGTGCCAGCAGCTCCCGGTTGGGGTACGAGCAGTACTTC.

This clonotype was observed a few times. CDR3 DNA sequence: TGTGCCAGCAGCTTAGGTCTGCAAATGGGCAATCAGCCCCAGCATTTT. Protein sequence: CASSLGLQMGNQPQHF. This chain links TRBV7-8 with TRBJ1-5; no reliable D call. V lost 1 base to trimming and J lost 2 bases, with 12 bases between them. The CDR3 loop spans 16 amino acids. From germline, CDR1 is SGHVS and CDR2 FQNEAQ. Full variable domain (remainder filled in from reference TRBV7-8 and TRBJ1-5): GAGVSQSPRYKVAKRGQDVALRCDPISGHVSLFWYQQALGQGPEFLTYFQNEAQLDKSGLPSDRFFAERPEGSVSTLKIQRTQQEDSAVYLCASSLGLQMGNQPQHFGDGTRLSIL.

This clonotype was recorded at least ten times. V and J are TRBV5-1 and TRBJ2-1, with 11 bases identical to TRBD2. Trimming took 0 bases from V and 0 from J; bases not matched to a gene: 8. Germline CDR1 and CDR2: SGHRS and YFSETQ. CDR3 length: 19 amino acids. CDR3 DNA sequence: TGCGCCAGCAGCTTGGGGGCCAAACTAGCGGGAGCCTCCTACAATGAGCAGTTCTTC. Amino acid sequence: CASSLGAKLAGASYNEQFF. The full variable domain, its missing parts supplied by reference TRBV5-1 and TRBJ2-1, is KAGVTQTPRYLIKTRGQQVTLSCSPISGHRSVSWYQQTPGQGLQFLFEYFSETQRNKGNFPGRFSGRQFSNSRSEMNVSTLELGDSALYLCASSLGAKLAGASYNEQFFGPGTRLTVL.

The chain couples TRBV6-1 to TRBJ1-1; D unclear. CDR1 MNHNS and CDR2 SASEGT come from the germline V gene. The ends were cut back, 8 bases at V and 4 bases at J, with 14 bases in the middle. The CDR3 length is 13 residues. The DNA of the CDR3 is TGTGCCAGCCGACCGAACCTCGGCACTGAAGCTTTCTTT. Protein: CASRPNLGTEAFF.

The chain has TRBV20-1 and TRBJ2-7; D is undetermined. The CDR3 sequence is 12 residues long. Trimming took off 6 bases at V and 5 bases at J, with 14 bases between the two ends. Germline lookup yields CDR1 DFQATT and CDR2 SNEGSKA (reference sequence). CDR3 residues: CSALDRVNEQYF. DNA for the CDR3: TGCAGTGCCCTCGACCGCGTAAACGAGCAGTACTTC.

Ten or more counts support this clonotype. J is TRBJ2-2 and V is TRBV30, with D hard to call. Trimming pared 4 bases from V and 7 bases from J, leaving 7 bases between. Germline loops: CDR1 GTSNPN, CDR2 SVGIG (reference sequence). The CDR3 has 11 residues. The CDR3: CAWNLVGELFF. DNA of the CDR3: TGTGCCTGGAACCTTGTCGGGGAGCTGTTTTTT.

The chain carries TRBV3-1 and TRBJ2-7, with 11 bases that match TRBD2. The CDR3 contains 16 residues. Per the germline V gene, CDR1 is LGHDT and CDR2 is YNNKEL (reference sequence). J lost 4 bases, V lost 1 base, and 6 bases had no gene match. CDR3 in DNA: TGTGCCAGCAGCCAAGTAGGGGTAGCGGGAGGGTACGAGCAGTACTTC. Translating it yields CASSQVGVAGGYEQYF.

The chain uses TRBV19 and TRBJ1-6, with 9 bases matching TRBD1. The V segment lost 1 base and the J segment 7 bases; nucleotides outside the gene matches: 2. Germline CDR1 reads LNHDA; CDR2 reads SQIVND (reference sequence). The CDR3 spans 15 residues. This chain's CDR3 is CASSIAGTGNSPLHF. CDR3 DNA sequence: TGTGCCAGTAGTATAGCTGGGACAGGGAATTCACCCCTCCACTTT.

The genes are TRBV24-1 and TRBJ1-2; possible D gene TRBD1, 5 bases. This CDR3 is 13 amino acids long. CDR1 and CDR2 (germline): KGHDR, SFDVKD. The V gene lost 5 bases and the J gene lost 6 bases, with 12 bases spanning the gap. CDR3: CATSANGGHGYTF. CDR3 DNA sequence: TGTGCCACCAGTGCCAACGGGGGTCATGGCTACACCTTC.

This clonotype appeared a few times. The chain joins TRBV27 to TRBJ2-5, with D perhaps TRBD1 (6 bases). Trimming took 6 bases from V and 1 from J, leaving 12 bases between them. This CDR3 comprises 14 residues. Germline CDR1 and CDR2: MNHEY and SMNVEV (reference sequence). This CDR3 reads CASSLDRSQETQYF. In DNA, the CDR3 is TGTGCCAGCAGCCTGGACAGAAGCCAAGAGACCCAGTACTTC.